The 2 T cell receptor beta chains below come from one sample, sequenced in a study of cytomegalovirus exposure and HLA in healthy donors. The PCR ran on 60 Vbeta and 13 Jbeta primers. Libraries were prepared by immunoSEQ multiplex PCR; TCRdb keeps only in-frame clonotypes and omits some of them. The sample lists 120,000 or so clones, approximately 75% seen once, with around 4.9% in the top ten. Sequenced input: PBMCs. These receptors were collected from a man aged 50-60 years in good health and CMV-seropositive.

The chain carries TRBV2 and TRBJ1-2, with TRBD1 matching over 8 bases. Looked up from germline, CDR1 is SNHLY and CDR2 is FYNNEI. This CDR3 contains 14 residues. Unmatched junction bases numbered 6, after V lost 5 bases and J lost 4 bases. CDR3 DNA sequence: TGTGCCAGCAGTAGGACAGGGCTGAGCTATGGCTACACCTTC. Protein: CASSRTGLSYGYTF.

The chain combines TRBV19 with TRBJ1-5; D remains ambiguous. CDR1 and CDR2 (germline): LNHDA, SQIVND (reference sequence). The CDR3 is 13 amino acids. Trimming took 6 bases from V and 2 from J, leaving 8 bases between them. Here the CDR3 DNA reads TGTGCCAGTAGCGGGGTACGCAATCAGCCCCAGCATTTT. Its protein is CASSGVRNQPQHF.